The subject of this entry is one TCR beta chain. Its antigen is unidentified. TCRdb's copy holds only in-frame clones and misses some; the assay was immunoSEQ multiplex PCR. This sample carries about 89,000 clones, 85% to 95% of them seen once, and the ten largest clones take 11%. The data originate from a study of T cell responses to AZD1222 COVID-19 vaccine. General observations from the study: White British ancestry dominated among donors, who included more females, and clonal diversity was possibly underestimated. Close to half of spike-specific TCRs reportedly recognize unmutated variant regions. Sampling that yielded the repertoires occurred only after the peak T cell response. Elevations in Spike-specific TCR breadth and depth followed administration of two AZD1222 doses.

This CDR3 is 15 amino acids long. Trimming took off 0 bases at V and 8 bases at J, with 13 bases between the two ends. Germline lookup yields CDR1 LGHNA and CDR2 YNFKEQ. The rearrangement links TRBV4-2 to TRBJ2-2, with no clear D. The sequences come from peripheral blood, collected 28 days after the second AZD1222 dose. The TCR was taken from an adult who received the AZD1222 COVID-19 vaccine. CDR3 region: CASSQDLTAPGELFF. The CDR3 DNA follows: TGTGCCAGCAGCCAAGATTTGACTGCCCCGGGGGAGCTGTTTTTT.